The clone carrying this T cell receptor (beta chain) was seen only a few times. Looked up from germline, CDR1 is SEHNR and CDR2 is FQNEAQ (reference sequence). The CDR3 runs 16 residues. With 5 bases clipped from V and 5 bases from J, the junction kept 10 bases outside the gene matches. These data come from a study of response to subunit inactivated influenza vaccine. TCRdb analysed the RT-PCR reads with MiXCR anew, one entry per CDR3 protein. The sample holds about 570,000 distinct CDR3 sequences, about 11% seen once. These records were also assigned to another study, of T cells expressing NK-cell markers. Per that paper: The authors made TCR beta cDNA libraries by 5'RACE template switching. This switching added a universal primer site and UMIs. Seven HCMV-seropositive donors and one seronegative donor made up the eight sequenced donors. Sorting was limited to alpha-beta TCR-expressing T cells with an anti-gamma-delta TCR antibody in several experiments. A range of roughly 1.0-8% of CD8+ T cells consisted of dominant NKG2C+ clonotypes in several donors.

The chain links TRBV7-9 to TRBJ2-3; the match to TRBD1 covers 10 bases. The specimen comprised PBMCs from blood, sampled on the day of vaccination. This clonotype was obtained from a man aged 50 to 60 who received an inactivated influenza vaccine. The CDR3 loop is CASSPVWGQGQDTQYF. Here the CDR3 DNA reads TGTGCCAGCAGCCCCGTCTGGGGACAGGGGCAAGATACGCAGTATTTT.